The following is a TCR beta chain sequence with its context. This clonotype was recorded many times. What this receptor recognizes is not known. Per-base quality was not reported, and no clone a single base away is much larger than it. This entry comes from a study of Graves' ophthalmopathy and Graves' hyperthyroidism (dated by TCRdb to the late 2010s). About the full investigation: Peripheral blood was collected at initial diagnosis, prior to any treatment. To tell Graves' ophthalmopathy apart from Graves' hyperthyroidism, and to predict which patients would progress to ophthalmopathy, the study relied on TCR beta repertoire signatures. Following sample collection, hyperthyroidism patients were given methimazole at a starting dose of 30 mg daily, and ophthalmopathy patients were given high-dose intravenous methylprednisolone. In five or six hyperthyroidism patients, the T-cell repertoire of thyroid tissue was compared with the T-cell repertoire of blood. The approximately 100 discovery patients were randomly split 7:3 into training and test sets. To explore V-J signatures that distinguish ophthalmopathy from hyperthyroidism, a discovery set of about a hundred patients was enrolled, made up of 43 with ophthalmopathy and 57 with stable hyperthyroidism. In total, some 130 blood samples were TCR-sequenced: under 45 ophthalmopathy, around 75 hyperthyroidism and some 17 hyperthyroidism-to-ophthalmopathy patients. For independent validation, a separate cohort was made up of 18 hyperthyroidism patients plus 17 patients who later progressed from hyperthyroidism to ophthalmopathy.

The CDR3 numbers 14 residues from cysteine through phenylalanine. Solely the CDR3 DNA is kept, with 42 bases framed from the first base. CDR1 and CDR2 are drawn from the germline V gene: LGHNT, FRNRAP. A distance of 14 bases separates the germline ends of V and J, which lose 6 bases and 2 bases respectively. Hyperthyroidism was considered stable if no progression to ophthalmopathy occurred within 18 months of follow-up. Hyperthyroidism patients were newly diagnosed, were aged 18 to 65 years, and had a disease duration under 2 months. Patients were excluded if they had other autoimmune diseases, uncontrolled infections, pregnancy or lactation. Diagnosis was based on clinical symptoms, serum thyroxine, TRAb, thyroid ultrasound and orbital computed tomography. PBMCs were isolated from 8 to 10 ml of fresh peripheral blood by Ficoll-Paque density gradient centrifugation. Total RNA was extracted with Trizol reagent and quality-checked on an Agilent 2100 Bioanalyzer.

Points the paper makes about the study in general: In validation, the model predicted ophthalmopathy progression with about 70% sensitivity and about 73% specificity; around twelve predicted patients were CT-confirmed with GO in a median of approximately six months. Among expanded thyroid clonotypes with frequency above 0.001, most also showed up in blood, which suggests that blood repertoires may reflect the thyroid immune response. No statistical method was used to predetermine the sample size, and group allocation was not hidden from the investigators. Ophthalmopathy was separated from stable hyperthyroidism by the 13-signature model with more than 85% sensitivity and around 81% specificity in cross-validation and with 80%/75% in the test set.

For repertoire sequencing, the TCR beta CDR3 regions were amplified from RNA transcripts. The first round of RT-PCR was done with HTBI primers and the Qiagen OneStep RT-PCR kit, and was followed by a second round of multiplex PCR, then size selection and purification. Sequencing of the libraries was carried out on an Illumina HiSeq2000 in paired-end mode with 100 bp reads. From the authors' description of their analysis: SOAPnuke was used for read processing, and reads with adapters, uncalled bases, a mean Phred below 15, or no exact constant-primer or identifier match were discarded. COPE v1.2.5 was used to merge the high-quality paired reads. Each unique nucleotide sequence was defined as a clonotype, and clonotypes were aligned to IMGT TRB V, D and J references with MiTCR v1.1. The analysis was limited to V-J combinations with a frequency above 0.0001, which together covered around 99% of the repertoires. A TCR clonal expansion and chaos score per V-J combination was defined as the ratio of F50 clonal expansion to chaos observed in the TCRdist matrix. Welch's t-statistics and random forest were used to reduce the features to 10 to 15 V-J combinations, which were then used as input to a naive Bayes classifier. Thyroid-blood repertoire similarity was quantified with the Morisita-Horn index. Starting from the raw public reads, TCRdb applied fastp trimming at Q25, assembled clones with MiXCR and retained in-frame beta chains. Rows are unified per CDR3 protein, each entry keeping the most common DNA and genes. Clone size and V and J calls follow TCRdb, not the original study. The sample includes under 800,000 distinct CDR3 sequences, with 20% to 25% observed a single time. Of the sample, roughly 7.4% falls within the top ten clones.

The receptor comes from a woman under 30 with stable Graves' hyperthyroidism. Some clones in this sample may be carry-over from other donors' samples. Donor details come from another sample of the same person, matched by shared clones. The material sequenced was peripheral blood. The chain joins TRBV12-5 to TRBJ2-7, and the D gene may be TRBD1, 6 bases matching. CDR3 loop: CASGSGHPTYEQYF. The sequenced DNA is TGTGCTAGTGGCTCGGGACACCCCACCTACGAGCAGTACTTC.